The rows below give T cell receptor beta chains drawn from one sample of a study of blood T cell repertoires in COVID-19. Profiled with immunoSEQ multiplex PCR; TCRdb holds only in-frame clones, not every one. The data contain roughly 300,000 clones, approximately 92% of them singletons. The sample consisted of PBMCs or T cells enriched from blood (not recorded which). The receptors come from a woman aged 25 to 45 who had recovered from COVID-19. CDR3s include the opening cysteine and the closing phenylalanine or tryptophan. The D gene is left open where the match is weak. Only some rows state a clone size, as once, few, many or a class for expanded clones.

clone_size v_call d_call cdr3_aa
NA TRBV10-3 NA CAISVLQGETQYF
NA TRBV7-2 NA CASSSVGSRYEQYF
NA TRBV24-1 TRBD2 CATSDLGLAGDNEQFF
NA TRBV27 NA CASRPGHNYNEQFF
NA TRBV7-9 NA CASSRTAVSDTQYF
NA TRBV6-5 TRBD1 CASSSGQAGYEQYF
NA TRBV12-3/TRBV12-4 NA CASSSRVGYGYTF
NA TRBV5-1 TRBD2 CASSPGTSGSPYPYNEQFF
NA TRBV4-2 NA CASSQDQAGGYTF
NA TRBV10-1 TRBD2 CASSDRDLGTSVYNEQFF
once TRBV30 TRBD1 CAWRDVRDRGNTGELFF
once TRBV20-1 NA CSASQGMHTEAFF
NA TRBV6-5 TRBD1 CAGSQGGYNSPLHF
few TRBV27 TRBD2 CASSLLAGNTGELFF
NA TRBV11-3 NA CASSPARNRADTQYF
NA TRBV5-6 NA CASSRGDQPQHF
once TRBV28 NA CASSFGQNNYGYTF
NA TRBV7-2 TRBD2 CASSPLAGGPSDTQYF
NA TRBV25-1 NA CASSDLSGNQPQHF
NA TRBV7-2 NA CASSPSTGANYGYTF
NA TRBV5-6 NA CASSFINTEAFF
once TRBV6-5 TRBD2 CASSYSRAGEETQYF
NA TRBV4-2 NA CASSQDLGRGNSPLHF
once TRBV6-5 NA CASRSSNTEAFF
NA TRBV5-1 NA CASSFDSPGANVLTF
NA TRBV7-2 NA CASSIQANTEAFF
NA TRBV15 NA CATSRVLGTVNQPQHF
once TRBV9 NA CASSVGAANEQFF
NA TRBV29-1 TRBD2 CSGIAGGPGETQYF
NA TRBV6-6 NA CASSYNNEQFF
few TRBV6-2/TRBV6-3 NA CASSYPRGSYEQFF
NA TRBV28 TRBD2 CASSSRLAGIKGSYNEQFF
NA TRBV6-2/TRBV6-3 TRBD2 CASSYLLAGVNEQFF
NA TRBV6-5 TRBD2 CASSYASSGRTYEQYF
NA TRBV19 TRBD1 CASSGDRPTEAFF
NA TRBV7-9 TRBD2 CASSALAGGPPPNTGELFF
NA TRBV28 NA CATQLSGANVLTF
NA TRBV11-1 TRBD2 CASSLAGPSYNEQFF
NA TRBV14 TRBD2 CASSQHGGSRADTQYF
NA TRBV29-1 NA CSVERRGGIGYTF
NA TRBV29-1 NA CSVIFPLNTEAFF
NA TRBV5-6 NA CASSLRSRSPLHF
few TRBV9 TRBD1 CASSVRSTGVGEQYF
NA TRBV7-2 TRBD2 CASSLIPVSAGVYDIQYF
NA TRBV18 TRBD2 CASSPGLAGENIQYF
NA TRBV4-2 TRBD2 CASSPPGGTGELFF
NA TRBV12-3/TRBV12-4 NA CASSPPGAEAFF
once TRBV6-6 NA CASTLRSANEKLFF
NA TRBV28 TRBD1 CASSSIPGQGTPEAFF
NA TRBV6-1 NA CASSEVRGLSEKLFF
NA TRBV7-3 NA CASSPRAGNIAKNIQYF
NA TRBV7-9 TRBD1 CASSPGTGGEKLFF
once TRBV30 NA CAWSPSGLINQPQHF
NA TRBV4-2 NA CASTLRGLNTEAFF